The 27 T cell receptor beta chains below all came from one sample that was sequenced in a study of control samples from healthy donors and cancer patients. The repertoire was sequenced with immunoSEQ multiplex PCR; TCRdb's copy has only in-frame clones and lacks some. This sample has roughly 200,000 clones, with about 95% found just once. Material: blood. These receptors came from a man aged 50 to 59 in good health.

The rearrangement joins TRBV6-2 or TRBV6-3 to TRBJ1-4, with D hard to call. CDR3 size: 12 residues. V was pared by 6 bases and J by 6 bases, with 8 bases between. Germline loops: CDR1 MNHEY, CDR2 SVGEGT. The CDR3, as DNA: TGTGCCAGCAGCCAATCCTATGAAAAACTGTTTTTT. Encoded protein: CASSQSYEKLFF.

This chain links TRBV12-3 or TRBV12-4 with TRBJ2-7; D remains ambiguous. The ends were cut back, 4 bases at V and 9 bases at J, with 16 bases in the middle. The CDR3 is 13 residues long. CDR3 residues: CASSSLTSMRQYF. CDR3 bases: TGTGCCAGCAGTTCCCTGACCTCGATGCGGCAGTACTTC.

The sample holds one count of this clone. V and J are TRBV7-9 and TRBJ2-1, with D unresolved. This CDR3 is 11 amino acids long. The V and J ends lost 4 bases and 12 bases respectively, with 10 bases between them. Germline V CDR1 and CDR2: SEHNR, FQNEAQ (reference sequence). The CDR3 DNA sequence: TGTGCCAGCAGCTCGGATCTGGCGCAGTTCTTC. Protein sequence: CASSSDLAQFF.

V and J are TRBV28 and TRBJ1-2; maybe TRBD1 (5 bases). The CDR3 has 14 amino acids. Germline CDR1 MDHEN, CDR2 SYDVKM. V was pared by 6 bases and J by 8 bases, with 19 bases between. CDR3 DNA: TGTGCCAGCAGACTAACAGGCGGGGCGAAAGGCTACACCTTC. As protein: CASRLTGGAKGYTF.

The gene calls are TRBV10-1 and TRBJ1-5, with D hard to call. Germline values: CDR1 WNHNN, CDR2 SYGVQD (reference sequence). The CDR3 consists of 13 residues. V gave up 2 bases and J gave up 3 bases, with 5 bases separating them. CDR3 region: CASSEGPNQPQHF. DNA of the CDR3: TGCGCCAGCAGTGAGGGACCCAATCAGCCCCAGCATTTT.

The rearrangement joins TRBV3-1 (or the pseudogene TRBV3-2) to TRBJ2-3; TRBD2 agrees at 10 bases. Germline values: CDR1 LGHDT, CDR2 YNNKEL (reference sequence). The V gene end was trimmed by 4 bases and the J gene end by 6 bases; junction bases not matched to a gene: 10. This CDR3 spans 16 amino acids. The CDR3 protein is CASSLFSGGASDTQYF. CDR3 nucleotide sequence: TGTGCCAGCAGCCTCTTCAGCGGGGGGGCATCGGATACGCAGTATTTT.

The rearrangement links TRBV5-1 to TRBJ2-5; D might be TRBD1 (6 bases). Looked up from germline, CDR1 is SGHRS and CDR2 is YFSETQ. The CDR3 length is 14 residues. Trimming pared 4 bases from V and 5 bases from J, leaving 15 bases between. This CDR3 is CASSVGGLGETQYF. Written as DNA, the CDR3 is TGCGCCAGCAGCGTAGGGGGATTGGGGGAGACCCAGTACTTC.

The CDR3 coding sequence is TGTGCCAGCAGAAAACAGGGAGATCAGCCCCAGCATTTT. Residues: CASRKQGDQPQHF. The chain carries TRBV6-5 and TRBJ1-5; perhaps TRBD1 as D (6 bases). Germline V CDR1 and CDR2: MNHEY, SVGAGI. The V end was cut by 6 bases, the J end by 5 bases, with 11 bases between. The CDR3 is made up of 13 amino acids.

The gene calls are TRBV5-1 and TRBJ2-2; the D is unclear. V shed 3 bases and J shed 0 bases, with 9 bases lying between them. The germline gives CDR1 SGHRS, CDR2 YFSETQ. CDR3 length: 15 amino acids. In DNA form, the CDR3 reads TGCGCCAGCAGCTACAAGACTTCGAACACCGGGGAGCTGTTTTTT. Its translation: CASSYKTSNTGELFF.

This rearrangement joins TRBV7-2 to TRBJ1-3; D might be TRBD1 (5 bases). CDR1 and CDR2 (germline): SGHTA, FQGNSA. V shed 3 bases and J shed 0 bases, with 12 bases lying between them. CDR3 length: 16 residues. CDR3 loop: CASSFGGVVSGNTIYF. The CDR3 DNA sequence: TGTGCCAGCAGCTTCGGGGGGGTGGTCTCTGGAAACACCATATATTTT.

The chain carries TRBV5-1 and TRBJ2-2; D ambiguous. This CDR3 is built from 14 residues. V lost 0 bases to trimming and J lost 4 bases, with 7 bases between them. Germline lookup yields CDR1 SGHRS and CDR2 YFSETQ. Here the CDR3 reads CASSLVVGTGELFF. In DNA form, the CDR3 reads TGCGCCAGCAGCTTGGTCGTAGGCACCGGGGAGCTGTTTTTT.

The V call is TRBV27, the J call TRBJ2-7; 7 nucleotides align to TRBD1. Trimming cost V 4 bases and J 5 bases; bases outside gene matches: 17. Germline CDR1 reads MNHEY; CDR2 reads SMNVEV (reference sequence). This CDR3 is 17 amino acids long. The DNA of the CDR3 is TGTGCCAGCAGTTCATGGACAGGAGGCTTAAGTCGGCACGAGCAGTACTTC. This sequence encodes CASSSWTGGLSRHEQYF.

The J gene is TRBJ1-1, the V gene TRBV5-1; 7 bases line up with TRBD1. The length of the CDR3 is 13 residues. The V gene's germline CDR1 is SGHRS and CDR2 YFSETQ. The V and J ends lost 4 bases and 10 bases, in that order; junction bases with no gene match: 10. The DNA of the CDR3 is TGCGCCAGCAGCCCACTAGGCGGGGACAGAGCTTTCTTT. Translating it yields CASSPLGGDRAFF.

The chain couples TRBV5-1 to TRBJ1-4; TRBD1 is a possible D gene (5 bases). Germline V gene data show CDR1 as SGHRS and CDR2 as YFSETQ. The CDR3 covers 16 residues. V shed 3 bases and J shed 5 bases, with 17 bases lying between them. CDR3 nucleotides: TGCGCCAGCAGCTGGGACCCAAGCACATTGAATGAAAAACTGTTTTTT. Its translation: CASSWDPSTLNEKLFF.

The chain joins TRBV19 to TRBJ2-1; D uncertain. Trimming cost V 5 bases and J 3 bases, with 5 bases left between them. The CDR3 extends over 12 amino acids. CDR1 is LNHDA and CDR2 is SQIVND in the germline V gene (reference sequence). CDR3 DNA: TGTGCCAGTAGTGCAGGCTACAATGAGCAGTTCTTC. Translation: CASSAGYNEQFF.

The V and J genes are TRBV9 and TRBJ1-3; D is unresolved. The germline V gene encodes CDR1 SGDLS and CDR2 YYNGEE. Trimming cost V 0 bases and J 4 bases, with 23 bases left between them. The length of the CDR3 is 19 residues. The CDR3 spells CASSVGNVGPGGFGNTIYF. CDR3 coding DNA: TGTGCCAGCAGCGTAGGAAACGTGGGCCCTGGAGGCTTCGGAAACACCATATATTTT. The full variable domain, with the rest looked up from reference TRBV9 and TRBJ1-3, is DSGVTQTPKHLITATGQRVTLRCSPRSGDLSVYWYQQSLDQGLQFLIQYYNGEERAKGNILERFSAQQFPDLHSELNLSSLELGDSALYFCASSVGNVGPGGFGNTIYFGEGSWLTVV.

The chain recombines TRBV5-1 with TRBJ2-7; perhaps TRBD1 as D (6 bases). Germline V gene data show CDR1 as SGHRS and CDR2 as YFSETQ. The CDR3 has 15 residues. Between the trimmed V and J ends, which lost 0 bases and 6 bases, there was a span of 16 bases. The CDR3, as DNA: TGCGCCAGCAGCTTGGATGGAGTGGTAGGGGGCGAGCAGTACGTC. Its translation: CASSLDGVVGGEQYV.

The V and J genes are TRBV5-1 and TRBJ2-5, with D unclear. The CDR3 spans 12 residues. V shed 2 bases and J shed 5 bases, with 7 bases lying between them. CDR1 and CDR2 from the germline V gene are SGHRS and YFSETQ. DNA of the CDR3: TGCGCCAGCAGCTTTTTGAGTGAGACCCAGTACTTC. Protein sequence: CASSFLSETQYF. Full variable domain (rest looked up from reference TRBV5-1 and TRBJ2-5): KAGVTQTPRYLIKTRGQQVTLSCSPISGHRSVSWYQQTPGQGLQFLFEYFSETQRNKGNFPGRFSGRQFSNSRSEMNVSTLELGDSALYLCASSFLSETQYFGPGTRLLVL.

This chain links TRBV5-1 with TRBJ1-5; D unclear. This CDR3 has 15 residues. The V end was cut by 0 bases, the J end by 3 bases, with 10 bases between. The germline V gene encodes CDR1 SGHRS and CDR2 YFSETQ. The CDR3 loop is CASSLEGSVNQPQHF. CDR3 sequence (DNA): TGCGCCAGCAGCTTGGAGGGTTCGGTCAATCAGCCCCAGCATTTT.

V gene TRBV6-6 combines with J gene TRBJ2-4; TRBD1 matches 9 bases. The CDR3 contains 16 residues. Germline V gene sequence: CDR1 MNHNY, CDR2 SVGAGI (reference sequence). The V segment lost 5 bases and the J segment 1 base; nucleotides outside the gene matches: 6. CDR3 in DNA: TGTGCCAGCAGTCCCCGGGACAGGGTGGCCAAAAACATTCAGTACTTC. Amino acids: CASSPRDRVAKNIQYF.

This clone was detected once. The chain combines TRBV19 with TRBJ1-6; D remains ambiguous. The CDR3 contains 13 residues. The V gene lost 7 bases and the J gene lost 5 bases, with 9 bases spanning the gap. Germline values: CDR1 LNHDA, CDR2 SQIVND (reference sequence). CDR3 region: CASIGRDNSPLHF. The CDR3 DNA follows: TGTGCCAGTATAGGGCGGGATAATTCACCCCTCCACTTT.

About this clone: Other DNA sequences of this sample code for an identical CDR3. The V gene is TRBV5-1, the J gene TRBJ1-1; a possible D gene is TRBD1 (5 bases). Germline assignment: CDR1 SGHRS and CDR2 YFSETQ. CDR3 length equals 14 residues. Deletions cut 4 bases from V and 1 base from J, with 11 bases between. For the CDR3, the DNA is TGCGCCAGCAGCCCCGGGGGGGGGAACACTGAAGCTTTCTTT. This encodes CASSPGGGNTEAFF.

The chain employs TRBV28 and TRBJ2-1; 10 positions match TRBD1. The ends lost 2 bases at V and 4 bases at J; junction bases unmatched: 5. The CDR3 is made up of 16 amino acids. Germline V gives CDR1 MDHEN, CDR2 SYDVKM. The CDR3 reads CASSLPGTGVYNEQFF. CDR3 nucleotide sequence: TGTGCCAGCAGTTTACCCGGGACAGGGGTGTACAATGAGCAGTTCTTC.

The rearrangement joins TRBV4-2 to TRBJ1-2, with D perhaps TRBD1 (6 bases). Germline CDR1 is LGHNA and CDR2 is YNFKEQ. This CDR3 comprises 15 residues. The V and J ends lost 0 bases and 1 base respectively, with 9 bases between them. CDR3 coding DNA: TGTGCCAGCAGCCAAGAGGGGACACATAACTATGGCTACACCTTC. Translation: CASSQEGTHNYGYTF.

CDR3 DNA sequence: TGTGCCAGCAGAAAAACAGGGGCCCAGGGCAATCAGCCCCAGCATTTT. Encoded protein: CASRKTGAQGNQPQHF. The chain couples TRBV27 to TRBJ1-5, with 7 nucleotides matching TRBD1. The CDR3 runs to 16 residues. Losses at the gene ends were 6 bases for V and 2 bases for J; bases not matched to a gene: 10. Germline V lookup: CDR1 MNHEY, CDR2 SMNVEV (reference sequence).

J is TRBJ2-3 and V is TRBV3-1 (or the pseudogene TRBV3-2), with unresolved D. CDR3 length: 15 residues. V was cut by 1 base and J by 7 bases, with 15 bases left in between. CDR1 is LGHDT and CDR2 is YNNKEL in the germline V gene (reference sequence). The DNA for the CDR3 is TGTGCCAGCAGCCAAGGACGAGGCCCGTTCAATACGCAGTATTTT. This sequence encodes CASSQGRGPFNTQYF.

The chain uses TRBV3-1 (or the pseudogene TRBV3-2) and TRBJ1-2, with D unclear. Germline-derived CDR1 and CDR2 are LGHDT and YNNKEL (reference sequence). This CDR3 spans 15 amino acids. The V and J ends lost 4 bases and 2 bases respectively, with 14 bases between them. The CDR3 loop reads CASSPPLHLNYGYTF. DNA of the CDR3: TGTGCCAGCAGCCCCCCGCTACACCTAAACTATGGCTACACCTTC.